Listed here is a single TCR beta chain. The sample holds a few counts of this clone. This clone's antigen is unknown. The record has no base qualities; no much larger clone is one base away. The CDR3 regions of human TCRbeta chains were analyzed by immunosequencing. On the study's bioinformatics: TCRs in the repertoires were compared against a reference library of SARS-CoV-2-specific TCRs that had been generated with the MIRA antigen-specificity platform. Breadth was defined as the fraction of unique TCRs that were SARS-CoV-2-associated, and depth was defined as the fraction of total T cells that were SARS-CoV-2-associated. Using the MIRA data, each spike-specific TCR was mapped to the spike region that the TCR reacts to and placed in a CD4 or CD8 class. Log10-transformed breadth and depth values were compared by one-way ANOVA with Sidak's multiple comparisons tests. TCRdb carries this immuneACCESS record with in-frame sequences only. Its versions omit some clonotypes, under half of them owing to an unresolved V gene in the studies checked, with the rest unexplained. Clone size and the V and J calls come from that table; the DNA yielded D and trimming. Across this sample there are 150,000 to 200,000 clones, with about 83% seen only once. 0.85% to 1.1% of the sample is in the top ten clones.

The time point label, as the study defines it: about 28 days (+/-7) after the second vaccine dose. AZD1222 recipients with second doses at about 4 weeks or about 12 weeks were pooled, because spike-specific TCR depth and breadth did not differ between schedules. Vaccinee samples came from UK trials COV001 and COV002, including a single-blind randomized controlled phase 2/3 trial of AZD1222 (ChAdOx1 nCoV-19) in healthy adults. For TCRbeta chain sequencing, PBMC samples were collected from trial participants at day 0 and at day 28 after the second dose. This sample stems from a study of T cell responses to AZD1222 COVID-19 vaccine (dated by TCRdb to the early 2020s). Regarding the complete study: TCR sequencing covered roughly 230 trial participants: about 210 given two doses of AZD1222 and about 26 given two doses of MenACWY control vaccine. Trial participants were enrolled by age into 18-55, 56-69 and 70-plus year subgroups, with roughly 150, 30 and 60 TCR-sequenced participants respectively. General conclusions and limits of the study: Because no samples from the day 14 peak response were available, repertoires could be characterized only after the peak T cell response. Conclusions about previously exposed vaccinees are limited, since just six AZD1222 recipients were seropositive for SARS-CoV-2 at baseline. After two AZD1222 doses, both the breadth and the depth of spike-specific TCRs were significantly higher than at day 0 and than in MenACWY recipients. Reportedly, almost half of the unique spike-specific TCRs recognized epitopes lying outside the regions that are mutated in the B.1.351 and B.1.1.7 variants. Participants were mostly white British and included more females than males, and it was suggested by the authors that clonal diversity may have been underestimated. Vaccine-associated CD4 TCRs spanned the whole spike protein, with dominant responses in regions 160-218 and 743-854. The 56-69-year group was small, and its depth increase did not reach significance, likely because of low power.

The CDR3 numbers 14 residues from cysteine through phenylalanine. Only the CDR3 region is kept as DNA, spanning 42 bases read in frame from base 1. The junction shows trimming of 2 bases on V and 5 bases on J, and the gene matches do not reach 4 bases of it. CDR1 is given as SGHRS and CDR2 as YFSETQ, both from the germline V gene. The V and J genes are TRBV5-1 and TRBJ2-7; 10 bases in the junction line up with TRBD2. The origin of this receptor is an adult who received the AZD1222 COVID-19 vaccine. Sequencing was performed on peripheral blood, taken 28 days after the second AZD1222 dose. In nucleotide form, the sequence is TGCGCCAGCAGCTTAGCGGGGGGGCCCCACGAGCAGTACTTC. Its translation reads: CASSLAGGPHEQYF.